The clone carrying this T cell receptor (beta chain) was counted ten times or more. These data are taken from a study of blood T cell repertoires in COVID-19. Background on the study: Samples of COVID-19 (acute and convalescent) were obtained from the United States, Italy and Spain. T cells, B-cell-depleted T cells, or PBMCs provided the cDNA or gDNA that served as material.

The V gene end was trimmed by 5 bases and the J gene end by 10 bases; junction bases not matched to a gene: 11. Germline V gives CDR1 MDHEN, CDR2 SYDVKM. This CDR3 spans 15 amino acids. Methods used by the authors: Estimation of nucleated cell counts was performed using reference gene primer amplification. Sequenced by immunoSEQ multiplex PCR; TCRdb stores in-frame clones only, minus some. V and J calls plus clone size are reproduced from that table; the DNA served to infer D and trimming. The sample yields 95,000 to 120,000 clones, 85% seen once. The receptor was derived from a human donor in a cohort sampled during active COVID-19. Sequenced sample: peripheral blood. This chain links TRBV28 with TRBJ2-1; 10 positions match TRBD1. The CDR3 region is CASSPPGQGIREQFF. CDR3 bases: TGTGCCAGCAGTCCTCCGGGACAGGGGATTCGAGAGCAGTTCTTC.